This TCR beta chain came from a study of post-analysis software for immune sequencing data. cDNA libraries for TCR beta contained unique molecular identifiers. T cells numbering roughly 0.95 to 10 million gave rise to some 520,000 cDNA molecules. Using its own MiXCR run on the PCR reads, TCRdb lists one record per CDR3 protein. The table includes about 200,000 distinct CDR3 sequences, 29% detected once. This receptor was obtained from a girl aged 2-17 years with multiple sclerosis. The sample was blood.

Here the CDR3 DNA reads TGCAGTGCTAGATGGGGTGGCAATCAGCCCCAGCATTTT. This translates into CSARWGGNQPQHF. The rearrangement uses TRBV20-1 and TRBJ1-5, with D unresolved. The CDR3 covers 13 residues. Germline CDR1 is DFQATT and CDR2 is SNEGSKA (reference sequence). The V end lost 2 bases, the J end lost 2 bases, and 7 bases lay between the germline ends.